The rows below give T cell receptor beta chains drawn from one sample of a study of vaccination effects on CD4 cells after COVID-19. Clones were read by immunoSEQ multiplex PCR, and TCRdb kept only the in-frame ones, dropping some. The sample gives around 60,000 clones, approximately 79% of which show up once; 2.8% is in the top ten. No antigen has been identified for these receptors. The starting material was CD4+ T cells from PBMCs cultured with HCoV-NL63 spike peptides, obtained before COVID-19 vaccination. The receptors come from a human donor who received a COVID-19 vaccine. CDR3s include the opening cysteine and the closing phenylalanine or tryptophan. The D gene is left open where the match is weak. Only some rows state a clone size, as once, few, many or a class for expanded clones.

CDR3 DNA: TGTGCCAGTAGAGAAAGCGGGGGTATAAGCACAGATACGCAGTATTTT
CDR3 protein: CASRESGGISTDTQYF
J gene: TRBJ2-3
D gene: TRBD2
CDR3 length: 16
clone size: -
V gene: TRBV19

CDR3 DNA: TGTGCCAGCAGCCTTACCGGGACTAGCGGGGGAAATGAGCAGTTCTTC
CDR3 protein: CASSLTGTSGGNEQFF
J gene: TRBJ2-1
D gene: TRBD2
CDR3 length: 16
clone size: -
V gene: TRBV3-1/TRBV3-2

CDR3 DNA: TGTGCCAGCAGCTCTCTAGCGACAGATACGCAGTATTTT
CDR3 protein: CASSSLATDTQYF
J gene: TRBJ2-3
D gene: -
CDR3 length: 13
clone size: once
V gene: TRBV11-3

CDR3 DNA: TGCGCCAGCAGCCTCGGACAGGGGACCAACTATGGCTACACCTTC
CDR3 protein: CASSLGQGTNYGYTF
J gene: TRBJ1-2
D gene: TRBD1
CDR3 length: 15
clone size: once
V gene: TRBV5-1

CDR3 DNA: TGCGCCAGCAGCTCGGGACAGGGCAACTATGGCTACACCTTC
CDR3 protein: CASSSGQGNYGYTF
J gene: TRBJ1-2
D gene: TRBD1
CDR3 length: 14
clone size: -
V gene: TRBV5-1

CDR3 DNA: TGCAGTGCCGCGGACTATTCTACGCAGTATTTT
CDR3 protein: CSAADYSTQYF
J gene: TRBJ2-3
D gene: -
CDR3 length: 11
clone size: few
V gene: TRBV20-1

CDR3 DNA: TGCAGCGTTCAGGATACGGCTAATGAAAAACTGTTTTTT
CDR3 protein: CSVQDTANEKLFF
J gene: TRBJ1-4
D gene: -
CDR3 length: 13
clone size: few
V gene: TRBV29-1

CDR3 DNA: TGTGCCAGCAGTGAGGCTCTACAGGGCAGGCCTAATGAAAAACTGTTTTTT
CDR3 protein: CASSEALQGRPNEKLFF
J gene: TRBJ1-4
D gene: -
CDR3 length: 17
clone size: few
V gene: TRBV2

CDR3 DNA: TGTGCCAGCACCTATCAGGGAGCCGGGGAGCTGTTTTTT
CDR3 protein: CASTYQGAGELFF
J gene: TRBJ2-2
D gene: -
CDR3 length: 13
clone size: few
V gene: TRBV2

CDR3 DNA: TGTGCCAGCACCCCATCCCCCAGGGCTAGGGAGACCCAGTACTTC
CDR3 protein: CASTPSPRARETQYF
J gene: TRBJ2-5
D gene: -
CDR3 length: 15
clone size: -
V gene: TRBV27

CDR3 DNA: TGTGCCAGTATCAGTCGACAGGGGGTCTTCTATGGCTACACCTTC
CDR3 protein: CASISRQGVFYGYTF
J gene: TRBJ1-2
D gene: TRBD1
CDR3 length: 15
clone size: -
V gene: TRBV19

CDR3 DNA: TGTGCCAGCAGCCATGATGGTGGCAGGGACTATGGCTACACCTTC
CDR3 protein: CASSHDGGRDYGYTF
J gene: TRBJ1-2
D gene: -
CDR3 length: 15
clone size: few
V gene: TRBV4-2

CDR3 DNA: TGTGCCAGTAGTACATCCGGGACAGGGCCCATGAACACTGAAGCTTTCTTT
CDR3 protein: CASSTSGTGPMNTEAFF
J gene: TRBJ1-1
D gene: TRBD1
CDR3 length: 17
clone size: -
V gene: TRBV19

CDR3 DNA: TGTGCCAGCTCATCGATACCGTCAGGAGGACAGGGGAAGGATGGCTACACCTTC
CDR3 protein: CASSSIPSGGQGKDGYTF
J gene: TRBJ1-2
D gene: TRBD1
CDR3 length: 18
clone size: -
V gene: TRBV18

CDR3 DNA: TGTGCCAGCAGCTTACAGGGTACAGGGGCCAACGTCCTGACTTTC
CDR3 protein: CASSLQGTGANVLTF
J gene: TRBJ2-6
D gene: -
CDR3 length: 15
clone size: -
V gene: TRBV7-9

CDR3 DNA: TGTGCCAGCAGTGAAGCCTCCCGGACGGCTAGGGAGACCCAGTACTTC
CDR3 protein: CASSEASRTARETQYF
J gene: TRBJ2-5
D gene: -
CDR3 length: 16
clone size: -
V gene: TRBV2

CDR3 DNA: TGTGCCAGCTCACCGCAGGGAGGAAATGAGCAGTTCTTC
CDR3 protein: CASSPQGGNEQFF
J gene: TRBJ2-1
D gene: -
CDR3 length: 13
clone size: few
V gene: TRBV18

CDR3 DNA: TGTGCCAGCAGCCCCAGGGGAGGGGAGGACTATGGCTACACCTTC
CDR3 protein: CASSPRGGEDYGYTF
J gene: TRBJ1-2
D gene: -
CDR3 length: 15
clone size: -
V gene: TRBV7-6

CDR3 DNA: TGTGCCAGTAGTACCTGGGACAGGGCGTCCTATGGCTACACCTTC
CDR3 protein: CASSTWDRASYGYTF
J gene: TRBJ1-2
D gene: TRBD1
CDR3 length: 15
clone size: -
V gene: TRBV19

CDR3 DNA: TGCGCCAGCAGCTTGGTGGCATTAGGCACCGGGGAGCTGTTTTTT
CDR3 protein: CASSLVALGTGELFF
J gene: TRBJ2-2
D gene: -
CDR3 length: 15
clone size: -
V gene: TRBV5-1

CDR3 DNA: TGTGCCAGCAGCCGGGAGACCCAGTACTTC
CDR3 protein: CASSRETQYF
J gene: TRBJ2-5
D gene: -
CDR3 length: 10
clone size: -
V gene: TRBV6-2/TRBV6-3

CDR3 DNA: TGTGCCAGCAGCCAACCACTAGCGGGGACCCAAGAGACCCAGTACTTC
CDR3 protein: CASSQPLAGTQETQYF
J gene: TRBJ2-5
D gene: TRBD2
CDR3 length: 16
clone size: -
V gene: TRBV3-1/TRBV3-2

CDR3 DNA: TGTGCCAGCAGCAGGCGAAACACTGAAGCTTTCTTT
CDR3 protein: CASSRRNTEAFF
J gene: TRBJ1-1
D gene: -
CDR3 length: 12
clone size: -
V gene: TRBV3-1/TRBV3-2

CDR3 DNA: TGTGCCAGCAGCCCGGGACAGGGCTATGGCTACACCTTC
CDR3 protein: CASSPGQGYGYTF
J gene: TRBJ1-2
D gene: TRBD1
CDR3 length: 13
clone size: few
V gene: TRBV7-3

CDR3 DNA: TGTGCCAGCAGACCCGGAAGGAACACTGAAGCTTTCTTT
CDR3 protein: CASRPGRNTEAFF
J gene: TRBJ1-1
D gene: -
CDR3 length: 13
clone size: -
V gene: TRBV3-1/TRBV3-2

CDR3 DNA: TGTGCCATCAGTGAAGACAGGGGCATTCAGTACTTC
CDR3 protein: CAISEDRGIQYF
J gene: TRBJ2-4
D gene: TRBD1
CDR3 length: 12
clone size: -
V gene: TRBV10-3

CDR3 DNA: TGTGCCAGCAGCTTATATGGAAGAGGTTATAATTCACCCCTCCACTTT
CDR3 protein: CASSLYGRGYNSPLHF
J gene: TRBJ1-6
D gene: -
CDR3 length: 16
clone size: few
V gene: TRBV7-3

CDR3 DNA: TGTGCCAGCAGCTTAGCCGCGGGGAGGACTGAAGCTTTCTTT
CDR3 protein: CASSLAAGRTEAFF
J gene: TRBJ1-1
D gene: -
CDR3 length: 14
clone size: -
V gene: TRBV7-2

CDR3 DNA: TGTGCCAGTAGGGGACAGGGGGCGGGAACTGAAGCTTTCTTT
CDR3 protein: CASRGQGAGTEAFF
J gene: TRBJ1-1
D gene: TRBD1
CDR3 length: 14
clone size: few
V gene: TRBV19

CDR3 DNA: TGTGCCAGCGGGTTGGGCGGGCGGACTTCGAACACTGAAGCTTTCTTT
CDR3 protein: CASGLGGRTSNTEAFF
J gene: TRBJ1-1
D gene: -
CDR3 length: 16
clone size: once
V gene: TRBV19

CDR3 DNA: TGTGCCAGCAGCGCGGGGGGGCGGGACAGGGTACCCAATGAGCAGTTCTTC
CDR3 protein: CASSAGGRDRVPNEQFF
J gene: TRBJ2-1
D gene: -
CDR3 length: 17
clone size: -
V gene: TRBV9

CDR3 DNA: TGTGCCAGTAGTACCGCCTTCCTCTCTGGAAACACCATATATTTT
CDR3 protein: CASSTAFLSGNTIYF
J gene: TRBJ1-3
D gene: -
CDR3 length: 15
clone size: -
V gene: TRBV19

CDR3 DNA: TGTGCCACCAGTGCCCCCCTAGGGACAGGGGATTACAATGAGCAGTTCTTC
CDR3 protein: CATSAPLGTGDYNEQFF
J gene: TRBJ2-1
D gene: TRBD1
CDR3 length: 17
clone size: -
V gene: TRBV24-1

CDR3 DNA: TGCGCCAGCAGCCAAGTTGGAAATCAGCCCCAGCATTTT
CDR3 protein: CASSQVGNQPQHF
J gene: TRBJ1-5
D gene: -
CDR3 length: 13
clone size: -
V gene: TRBV4-1

CDR3 DNA: TGTGCCAGCAGCCAGGGCAGGGGGAGCTATGGCTACACCTTC
CDR3 protein: CASSQGRGSYGYTF
J gene: TRBJ1-2
D gene: TRBD1
CDR3 length: 14
clone size: few
V gene: TRBV3-1/TRBV3-2

CDR3 DNA: TGTGCCAGCAGTTTACCAGGGGAGAGTGAAAAACTGTTTTTT
CDR3 protein: CASSLPGESEKLFF
J gene: TRBJ1-4
D gene: -
CDR3 length: 14
clone size: -
V gene: TRBV28

CDR3 DNA: TGTGCCAGCAGTGAATCTACGGGAGTGGGCAATCAGCCCCAGCATTTT
CDR3 protein: CASSESTGVGNQPQHF
J gene: TRBJ1-5
D gene: -
CDR3 length: 16
clone size: -
V gene: TRBV25-1

CDR3 DNA: TGTGCCAGCTCACCACCACTGCAGGGGGGCACCATATATTTT
CDR3 protein: CASSPPLQGGTIYF
J gene: TRBJ1-3
D gene: TRBD1
CDR3 length: 14
clone size: -
V gene: TRBV18

CDR3 DNA: TGTGCCAGTAGCACGCGGGGAGTTCAGCCCCAGCATTTT
CDR3 protein: CASSTRGVQPQHF
J gene: TRBJ1-5
D gene: -
CDR3 length: 13
clone size: -
V gene: TRBV19

CDR3 DNA: TGTGCCAGCAGCTTTTCCGGGGGGACCACAGATACGCAGTATTTT
CDR3 protein: CASSFSGGTTDTQYF
J gene: TRBJ2-3
D gene: TRBD2
CDR3 length: 15
clone size: -
V gene: TRBV7-3

CDR3 DNA: TGTGCCACCAGCGGCCGGGACAGGGGGCCGGAGACCCAGTACTTC
CDR3 protein: CATSGRDRGPETQYF
J gene: TRBJ2-5
D gene: TRBD1
CDR3 length: 15
clone size: -
V gene: TRBV15

CDR3 DNA: TGTGCCAGCAGCGTAGCCCCGATCAATCAGCCCCAGCATTTT
CDR3 protein: CASSVAPINQPQHF
J gene: TRBJ1-5
D gene: -
CDR3 length: 14
clone size: -
V gene: TRBV9

CDR3 DNA: TGCGCCAGCAGCTTGGCCCTGGATTCAACTAATGAAAAACTGTTTTTT
CDR3 protein: CASSLALDSTNEKLFF
J gene: TRBJ1-4
D gene: -
CDR3 length: 16
clone size: -
V gene: TRBV5-1

CDR3 DNA: TGTGCCATCAGACCAGGAGGGGGCAATCAGCCCCAGCATTTT
CDR3 protein: CAIRPGGGNQPQHF
J gene: TRBJ1-5
D gene: -
CDR3 length: 14
clone size: -
V gene: TRBV10-3

CDR3 DNA: TGTGCCAGTAGTATTGGGGACCCCTCGTGGGTCGCCAAAAACATTCAGTACTTC
CDR3 protein: CASSIGDPSWVAKNIQYF
J gene: TRBJ2-4
D gene: -
CDR3 length: 18
clone size: -
V gene: TRBV19

CDR3 DNA: TGTGCCAGCTCACAAATGGACTGGGGGGCGAATGAGCAGTTCTTC
CDR3 protein: CASSQMDWGANEQFF
J gene: TRBJ2-1
D gene: -
CDR3 length: 15
clone size: -
V gene: TRBV18